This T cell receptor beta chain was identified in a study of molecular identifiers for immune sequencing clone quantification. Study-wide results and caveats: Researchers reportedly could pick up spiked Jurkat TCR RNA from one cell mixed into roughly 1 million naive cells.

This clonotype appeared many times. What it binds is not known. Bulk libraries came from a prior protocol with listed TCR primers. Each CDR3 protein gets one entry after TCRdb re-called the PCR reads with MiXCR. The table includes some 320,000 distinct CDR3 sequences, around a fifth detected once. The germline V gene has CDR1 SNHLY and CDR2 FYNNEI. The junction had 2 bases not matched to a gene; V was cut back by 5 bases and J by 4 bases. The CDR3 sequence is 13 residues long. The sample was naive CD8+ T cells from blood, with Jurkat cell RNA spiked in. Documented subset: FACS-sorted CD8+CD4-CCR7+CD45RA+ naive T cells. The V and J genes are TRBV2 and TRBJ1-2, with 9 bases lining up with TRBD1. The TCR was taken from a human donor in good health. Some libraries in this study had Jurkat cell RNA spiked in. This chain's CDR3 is CASSQTGGYGYTF. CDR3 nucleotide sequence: TGTGCCAGCAGTCAGACAGGGGGCTATGGCTACACCTTC.